Listed below are T cell receptor beta chains from one sample, sequenced in a study of shared clonotypes between healthy human individuals. Clones were read by immunoSEQ multiplex PCR, and TCRdb kept only the in-frame ones, dropping some. The sample holds 700,000 to 950,000 clones, roughly 96% seen once. The sequenced sample consisted of naive CD8+ T cells sorted from blood. The receptors were sampled from a man aged 25-45 years in good health. The conserved cysteine and the conserved F or W are not part of the CDR3 here. D genes are given only for firm matches.

NA | TRBV28 | ASRPPTPETQY
TRBD1 | TRBV7-3 | ASSLEGQGALNEQF
NA | TRBV4-1 | ASSQVADTSTDTQY
NA | TRBV7-2 | ASSPGPSYEQY
TRBD1 | TRBV10-3 | AISERTGRWETQY
NA | TRBV27 | ASSLFQNQPQH
TRBD1 | TRBV5-6 | ASSRYVPTGGLDRYEQY
NA | TRBV5-4 | ASSFSGGSTDTQY
NA | TRBV29-1 | SVQYGDSSYEQY
NA | TRBV10-1 | ATKDLWYT
NA | TRBV4-1 | ASSQDLRDSMNEKLF
NA | TRBV4-1 | ASSPGPKSYNEQY
TRBD2 | TRBV6-5 | ASSYSTSGTDTQY
NA | TRBV2 | ASSEGDFILGDPGGQY
TRBD1 | TRBV7-2 | ASSLTRTGRYEQY
TRBD1 | TRBV27 | ASSPTGARQPQH
NA | TRBV28 | ASSFGSAQYGYT
NA | TRBV28 | ASSLLGDTEAF
NA | TRBV28 | ASRSIGHQPQH
TRBD2 | TRBV27 | ASSEIAGASTDTQY
NA | TRBV2 | ASGKMDSNTEAF
TRBD2 | TRBV11-2 | ASSLDGLAGLYNEQF
TRBD2 | TRBV29-1 | SVWDSGITDTQY
NA | TRBV28 | ASSPAGSSYNEQF
NA | TRBV6-1 | ASSEVHNYGYT
TRBD2 | TRBV7-2 | ASSGEAGAYNEQF
NA | TRBV7-8 | ASWQSTDTQY
NA | TRBV2 | ASSETKDTQY
NA | TRBV7-9 | ASSLVVSTDTQY
NA | TRBV7-9 | ASSLPSTDTQY
TRBD2 | TRBV14 | ASSHQGRTSGRAYNEQF
NA | TRBV27 | ATGDGFGANVLT
NA | TRBV5-5 | ASSLVGVGANVLT
NA | TRBV11-2 | ASSRLSYNEQF
TRBD1 | TRBV6-5 | ASSWQGADEQY
NA | TRBV4-2 | ASSSTDSYGYT
TRBD2 | TRBV19 | ASSETSGRSSYNEQF
TRBD2 | TRBV15 | ATSRGGGSPNAQY
NA | TRBV14 | ASRDKQENEQF
TRBD2 | TRBV6-4 | ASSDLASGFPNEQF
NA | TRBV7-8 | ASSPLLTEAF
NA | TRBV6-5 | ASSYGTDLYEQY
NA | TRBV27 | ASKGVGSETQY
NA | TRBV15 | ATSRDSRRLYNEQF
NA | TRBV6-5 | ASSYSSSYHNEQF